Shown below are 2 T cell receptor beta chains from a single sample sequenced in a study of blood T cell repertoires in COVID-19. Some clones are missing from TCRdb's copy, which holds only in-frame ones; the method was immunoSEQ multiplex PCR. Of approximately 270,000 clones listed, over 75% are singletons. Sequenced: peripheral blood. The receptors come from a woman between 70 and 85 years old with acute or convalescent COVID-19.

This clone was detected only once. This chain links TRBV5-1 with TRBJ1-2; no reliable D call. The ends were cut back, 4 bases at V and 9 bases at J, with 19 bases in the middle. Germline CDR1 SGHRS, CDR2 YFSETQ. The CDR3 has 14 amino acids. The CDR3 region is CASSPEATGPRYTF. CDR3 bases: TGCGCCAGCAGCCCGGAAGCGACCGGCCCCCGCTACACCTTC.

This clone was picked up a small number of times. The chain is built from TRBV10-3 and TRBJ1-2; TRBD1 might be the D (6 bases). V lost 2 bases, J lost 6 bases, and 19 bases lay in between. CDR3 length: 16 amino acids. Germline CDR1 is ENHRY and CDR2 is SYGVKD. The chain's CDR3 is CAISEPKQGKSDGYTF. The CDR3 region has the DNA TGTGCCATCAGTGAGCCGAAACAGGGTAAGTCGGATGGCTACACCTTC.